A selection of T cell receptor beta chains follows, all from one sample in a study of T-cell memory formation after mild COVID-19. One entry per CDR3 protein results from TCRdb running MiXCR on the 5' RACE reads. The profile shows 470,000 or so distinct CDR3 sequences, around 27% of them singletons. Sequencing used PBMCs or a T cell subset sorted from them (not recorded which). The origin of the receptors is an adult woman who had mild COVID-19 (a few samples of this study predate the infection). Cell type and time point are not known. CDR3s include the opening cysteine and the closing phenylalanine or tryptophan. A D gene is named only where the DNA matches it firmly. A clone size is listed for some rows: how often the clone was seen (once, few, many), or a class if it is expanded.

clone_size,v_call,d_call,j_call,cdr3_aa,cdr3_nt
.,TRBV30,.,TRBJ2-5,CAWSVAYQETQYF,TGTGCCTGGAGTGTAGCTTACCAAGAGACCCAGTACTTC
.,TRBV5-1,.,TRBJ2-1,CASSPSGAGDEQFF,TGCGCCAGCAGCCCCTCAGGGGCGGGGGATGAGCAGTTCTTC
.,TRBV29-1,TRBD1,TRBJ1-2,CSVAQGARGYTF,TGCAGCGTTGCACAGGGGGCGCGGGGCTACACCTTC
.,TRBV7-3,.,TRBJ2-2,CASSPIPGPPGTGELFF,TGTGCCAGCAGCCCCATCCCGGGACCACCCGGAACCGGGGAGCTGTTTTTT
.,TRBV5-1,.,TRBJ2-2,CASSTVGTPNTGELFF,TGCGCCAGCAGCACTGTGGGGACTCCGAACACCGGGGAGCTGTTTTTT
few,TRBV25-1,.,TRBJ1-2,CATSGTEYYGYTF,TGTGCCACCTCCGGGACGGAATACTATGGCTACACCTTC
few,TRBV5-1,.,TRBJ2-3,CASSLDAADLTDTQYF,TGCGCCAGCAGCTTGGATGCAGCAGACCTCACAGATACGCAGTATTTT
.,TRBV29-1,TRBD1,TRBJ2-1,CSVEDTRQGMEANPSYNEQFF,TGCAGCGTTGAAGATACCCGACAGGGGATGGAGGCTAACCCTTCCTACAATGAGCAGTTCTTC
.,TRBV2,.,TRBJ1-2,CASSDHSVSYGYTF,TGTGCCAGCAGTGACCACTCCGTAAGCTATGGCTACACCTTC
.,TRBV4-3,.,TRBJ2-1,CASSPRPWEASYNEQFF,TGCGCCAGCAGCCCACGCCCATGGGAGGCTTCTTACAATGAGCAGTTCTTC
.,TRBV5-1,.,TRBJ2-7,CASSPGQKDEQYF,TGCGCCAGCAGCCCGGGCCAGAAAGACGAGCAGTACTTC
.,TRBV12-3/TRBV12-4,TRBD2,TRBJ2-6,CASSFFLADASGANVLTF,TGTGCCAGCAGTTTTTTCCTAGCGGACGCCTCTGGGGCCAACGTCCTGACTTTC
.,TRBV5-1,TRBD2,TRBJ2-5,CASSLGSGESQETQYF,TGCGCCAGCAGCTTGGGTAGCGGGGAATCCCAAGAGACCCAGTACTTC
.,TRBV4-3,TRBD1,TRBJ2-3,CASSQGQGPDTQYF,TGCGCCAGCAGCCAGGGACAGGGGCCAGATACGCAGTATTTT
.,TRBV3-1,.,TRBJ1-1,CASSQGPRSDTEAFF,TGTGCCAGCAGCCAAGGCCCCAGGTCGGACACTGAAGCTTTCTTT
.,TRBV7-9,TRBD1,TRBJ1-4,CASSRSWDRVNEKLFF,TGTGCCAGCAGCCGCAGCTGGGACAGGGTTAATGAAAAACTGTTTTTT
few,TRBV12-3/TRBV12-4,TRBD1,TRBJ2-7,CASRSTGSRYEQYF,TGTGCCAGCAGATCGACAGGGAGCCGCTACGAGCAGTACTTC
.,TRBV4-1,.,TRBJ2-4,CASAWAAKNIQYF,TGCGCCAGCGCGTGGGCGGCCAAAAACATTCAGTACTTC
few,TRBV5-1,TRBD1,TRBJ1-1,CASSPASTTGETEAFF,TGCGCCAGCAGCCCCGCCTCCACTACAGGGGAGACTGAAGCTTTCTTT
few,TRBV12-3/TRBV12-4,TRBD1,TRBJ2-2,CASSPGDRQKTGELFF,TGTGCCAGCAGTCCCGGGGACAGGCAAAAAACCGGGGAGCTGTTTTTT
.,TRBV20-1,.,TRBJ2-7,CSARDRRHYEQYF,TGCAGTGCTAGAGATCGGCGCCACTACGAGCAGTACTTC
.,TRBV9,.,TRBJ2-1,CASSAGLSRANEQFF,TGTGCCAGCAGTGCGGGCCTCTCACGGGCCAATGAGCAGTTCTTC
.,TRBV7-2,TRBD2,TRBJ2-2,CASSRLAGQTGELFF,TGTGCCAGCAGCAGACTAGCGGGTCAGACCGGGGAGCTGTTTTTT
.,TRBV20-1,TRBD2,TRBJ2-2,CSASSGRSSGELFF,TGCAGTGCTAGTAGCGGGAGGAGTTCCGGGGAGCTGTTTTTT
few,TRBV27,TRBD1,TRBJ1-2,CASSPPGGGGYTF,TGTGCCAGCAGTCCCCCAGGGGGCGGGGGCTACACCTTC
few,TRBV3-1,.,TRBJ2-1,CASSQDGQGDTNEQFF,TGTGCCAGCAGCCAAGATGGGCAGGGTGATACCAATGAGCAGTTCTTC
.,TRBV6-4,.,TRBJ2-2,CASSAVNTGELFF,TGTGCCAGCAGTGCTGTGAACACCGGGGAGCTGTTTTTT
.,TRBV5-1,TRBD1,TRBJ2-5,CASSRGQRQETQYF,TGCGCCAGCAGTCGGGGACAGCGCCAAGAGACCCAGTACTTC
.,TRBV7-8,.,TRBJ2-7,CASSLGGYSYEQYF,TGTGCCAGCAGCTTAGGTGGCTACTCCTACGAGCAGTACTTC
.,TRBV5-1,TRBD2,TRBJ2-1,CASSLVASGDNEQFF,TGCGCCAGCAGCTTGGTGGCTAGCGGGGACAATGAGCAGTTCTTC
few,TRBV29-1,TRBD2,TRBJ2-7,CSVGSGRNEQYF,TGCAGCGTTGGTAGCGGGAGGAACGAGCAGTACTTC
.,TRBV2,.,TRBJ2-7,CASMFQGSEQYF,TGTGCCAGCATGTTTCAGGGGAGCGAGCAGTACTTC
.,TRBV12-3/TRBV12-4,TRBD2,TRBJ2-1,CASSSGLGRNNEQFF,TGTGCCAGCAGTTCCGGACTAGGCCGAAACAATGAGCAGTTCTTC
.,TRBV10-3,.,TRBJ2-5,CAISELGSLETQYF,TGTGCCATCAGTGAGTTAGGGAGCCTTGAGACCCAGTACTTC
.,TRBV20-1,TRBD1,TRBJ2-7,CSALGQGAGEQYF,TGCAGTGCGCTGGGACAGGGGGCGGGGGAGCAGTACTTC
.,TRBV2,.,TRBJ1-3,CASSRLGLALSSGNTIYF,TGTGCCAGCAGTCGCTTGGGACTGGCCCTAAGCTCTGGAAACACCATATATTTT
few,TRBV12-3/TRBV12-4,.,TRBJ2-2,CASSSNLNRVSTGELFF,TGTGCCAGCAGTTCTAATCTAAACAGGGTTTCCACCGGGGAGCTGTTTTTT
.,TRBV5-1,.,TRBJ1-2,CASSLARGGGINYGYTF,TGCGCCAGCAGCTTGGCGAGGGGCGGAGGAATAAACTATGGCTACACCTTC
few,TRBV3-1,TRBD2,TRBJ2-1,CASSRQLAGGPGEQFF,TGTGCCAGCAGCCGGCAACTAGCGGGGGGGCCCGGTGAGCAGTTCTTC
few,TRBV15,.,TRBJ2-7,CATSRDARNYEQYF,TGTGCCACCAGCAGAGATGCCAGGAATTACGAGCAGTACTTC
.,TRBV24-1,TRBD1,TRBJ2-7,CATSETSTGDEQYF,TGTGCCACCAGTGAAACCTCTACAGGGGACGAGCAGTACTTC
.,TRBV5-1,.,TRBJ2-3,CASSLATGKGTDTQYF,TGCGCCAGCAGCTTGGCGACGGGAAAGGGCACAGATACGCAGTATTTT
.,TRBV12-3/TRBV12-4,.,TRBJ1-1,CDSSSGSPNTEAFF,TGTGACAGCAGCTCTGGGTCGCCGAACACTGAAGCTTTCTTT
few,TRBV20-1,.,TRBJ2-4,CSARGPIAGYLKNIQYF,TGCAGTGCTAGAGGACCAATCGCTGGGTATCTGAAAAACATTCAGTACTTC
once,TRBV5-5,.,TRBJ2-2,CASSLWSHGAGELFF,TGTGCCAGCAGCTTGTGGTCTCATGGGGCCGGGGAGCTGTTTTTT
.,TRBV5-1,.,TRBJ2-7,CASSLTGIGEQYF,TGCGCCAGCAGCTTGACAGGGATCGGCGAGCAGTACTTC
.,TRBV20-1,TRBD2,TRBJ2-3,CSARESRTSGRVDTQYF,TGCAGTGCTAGAGAGTCCAGGACTAGCGGGAGAGTAGATACGCAGTATTTT
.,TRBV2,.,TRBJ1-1,CASDRANTEAFF,TGTGCCAGCGACCGGGCTAACACTGAAGCTTTCTTT
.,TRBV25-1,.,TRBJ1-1,CASSIRAPPNTEAFF,TGTGCCAGCAGCATCCGGGCTCCTCCGAACACTGAAGCTTTCTTT
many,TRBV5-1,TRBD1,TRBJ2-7,CASSLGTGAYEQYF,TGCGCCAGCAGCTTGGGGACAGGGGCCTACGAGCAGTACTTC
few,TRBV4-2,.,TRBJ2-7,CASSQVVTHSYEQYF,TGTGCCAGCAGCCAAGTCGTGACACACTCCTACGAGCAGTACTTC